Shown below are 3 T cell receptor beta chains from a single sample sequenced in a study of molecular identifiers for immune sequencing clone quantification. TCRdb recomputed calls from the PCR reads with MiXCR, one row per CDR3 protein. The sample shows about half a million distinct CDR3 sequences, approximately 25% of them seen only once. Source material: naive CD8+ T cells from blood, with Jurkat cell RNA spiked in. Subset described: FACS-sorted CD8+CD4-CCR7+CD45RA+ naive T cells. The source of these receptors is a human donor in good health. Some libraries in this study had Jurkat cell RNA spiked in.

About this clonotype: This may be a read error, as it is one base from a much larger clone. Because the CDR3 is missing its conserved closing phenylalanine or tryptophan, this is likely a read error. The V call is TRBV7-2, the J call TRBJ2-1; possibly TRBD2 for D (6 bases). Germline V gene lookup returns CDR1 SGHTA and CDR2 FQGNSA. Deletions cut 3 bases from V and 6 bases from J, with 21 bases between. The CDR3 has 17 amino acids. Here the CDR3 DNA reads TGTGCCAGCAGCTTGGGGGGTGGACTTTCGGGCCGCAATGAGCAGTTCTCC. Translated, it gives CASSLGGGLSGRNEQFS.

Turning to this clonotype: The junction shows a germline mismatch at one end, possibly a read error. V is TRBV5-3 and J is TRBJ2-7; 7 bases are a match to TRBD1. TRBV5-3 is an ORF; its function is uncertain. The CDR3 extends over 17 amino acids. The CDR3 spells CASSLGTDTSLFGEQYF. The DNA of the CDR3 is TGTGCCAGCAGCTTGGGGACAGATACGTCTCTCTTCGGTGAGCAGTACTTC.

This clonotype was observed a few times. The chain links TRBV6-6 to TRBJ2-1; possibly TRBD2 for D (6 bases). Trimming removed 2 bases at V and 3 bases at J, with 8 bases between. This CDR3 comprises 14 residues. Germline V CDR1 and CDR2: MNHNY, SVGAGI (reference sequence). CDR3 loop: CASSYRENYNEQFF. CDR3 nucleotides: TGTGCCAGCAGTTACCGGGAGAACTACAATGAGCAGTTCTTC.